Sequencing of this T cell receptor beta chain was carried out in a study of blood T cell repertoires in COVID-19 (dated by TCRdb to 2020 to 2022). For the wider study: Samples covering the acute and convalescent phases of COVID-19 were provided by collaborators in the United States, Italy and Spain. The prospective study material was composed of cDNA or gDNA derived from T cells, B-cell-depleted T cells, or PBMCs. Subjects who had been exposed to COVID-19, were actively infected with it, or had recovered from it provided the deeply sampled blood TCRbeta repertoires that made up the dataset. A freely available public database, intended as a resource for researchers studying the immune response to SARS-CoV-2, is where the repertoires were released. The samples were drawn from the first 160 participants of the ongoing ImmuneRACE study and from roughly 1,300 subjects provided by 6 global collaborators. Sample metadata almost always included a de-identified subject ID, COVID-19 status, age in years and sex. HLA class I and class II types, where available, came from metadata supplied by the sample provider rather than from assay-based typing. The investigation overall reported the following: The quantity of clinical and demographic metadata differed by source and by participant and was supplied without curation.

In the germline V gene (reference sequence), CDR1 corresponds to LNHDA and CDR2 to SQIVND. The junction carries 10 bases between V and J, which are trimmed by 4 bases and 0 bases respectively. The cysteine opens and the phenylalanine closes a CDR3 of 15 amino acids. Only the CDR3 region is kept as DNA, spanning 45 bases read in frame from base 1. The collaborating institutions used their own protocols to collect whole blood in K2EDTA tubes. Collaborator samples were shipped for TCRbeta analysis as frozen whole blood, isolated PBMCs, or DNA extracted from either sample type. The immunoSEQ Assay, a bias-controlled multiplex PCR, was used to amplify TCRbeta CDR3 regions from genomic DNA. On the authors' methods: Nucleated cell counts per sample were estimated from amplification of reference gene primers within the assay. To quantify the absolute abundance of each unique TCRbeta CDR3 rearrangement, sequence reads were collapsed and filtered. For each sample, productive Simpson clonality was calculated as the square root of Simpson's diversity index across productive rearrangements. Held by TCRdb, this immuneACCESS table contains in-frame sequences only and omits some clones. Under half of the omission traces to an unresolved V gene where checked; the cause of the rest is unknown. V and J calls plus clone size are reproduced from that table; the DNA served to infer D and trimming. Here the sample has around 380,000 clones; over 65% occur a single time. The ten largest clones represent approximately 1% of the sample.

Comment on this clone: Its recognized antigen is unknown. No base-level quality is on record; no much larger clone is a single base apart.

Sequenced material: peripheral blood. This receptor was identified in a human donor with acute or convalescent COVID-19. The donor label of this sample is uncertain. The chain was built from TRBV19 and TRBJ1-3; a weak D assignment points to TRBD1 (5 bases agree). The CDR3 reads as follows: CASSRGESSGNTIYF. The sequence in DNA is TGTGCCAGTAGTAGGGGGGAGAGCTCTGGAAACACCATATATTTT.